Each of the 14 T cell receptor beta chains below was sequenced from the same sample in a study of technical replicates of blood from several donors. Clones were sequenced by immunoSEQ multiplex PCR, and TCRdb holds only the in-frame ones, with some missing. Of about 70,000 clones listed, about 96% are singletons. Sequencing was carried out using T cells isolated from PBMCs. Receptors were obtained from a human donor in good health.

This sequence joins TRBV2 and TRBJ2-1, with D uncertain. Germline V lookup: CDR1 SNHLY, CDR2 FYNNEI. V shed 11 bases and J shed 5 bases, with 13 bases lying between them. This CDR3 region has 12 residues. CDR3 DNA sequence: TGTGCCCTTTTTCCAGGAAACAATGAGCAGTTCTTC. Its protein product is CALFPGNNEQFF.

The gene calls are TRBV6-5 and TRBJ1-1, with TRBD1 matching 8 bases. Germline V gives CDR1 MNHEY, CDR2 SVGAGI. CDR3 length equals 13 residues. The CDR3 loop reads CAARQGTSSRAFF. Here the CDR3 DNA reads TGTGCTGCCAGACAGGGGACGAGTTCTCGAGCTTTCTTT.

CDR3 amino acids: CASSPGQQRTGYTF. CDR3 nucleotide sequence: TGTGCCAGCAGTCCAGGACAACAAAGGACTGGCTACACCTTC. The V call is TRBV28, the J call TRBJ1-2, with a weak D call TRBD1 (5 bases). The CDR3 sequence is 14 residues long. The germline V gene encodes CDR1 MDHEN and CDR2 SYDVKM. Trimming removed 5 bases at V and 7 bases at J, with 17 bases between.

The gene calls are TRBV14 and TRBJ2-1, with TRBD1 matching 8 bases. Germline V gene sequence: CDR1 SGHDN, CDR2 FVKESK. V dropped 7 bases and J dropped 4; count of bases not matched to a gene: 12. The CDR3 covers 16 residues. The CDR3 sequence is CASNDEAGQVYNEQFF. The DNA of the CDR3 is TGTGCCAGCAATGACGAGGCGGGACAGGTTTACAATGAGCAGTTCTTC.

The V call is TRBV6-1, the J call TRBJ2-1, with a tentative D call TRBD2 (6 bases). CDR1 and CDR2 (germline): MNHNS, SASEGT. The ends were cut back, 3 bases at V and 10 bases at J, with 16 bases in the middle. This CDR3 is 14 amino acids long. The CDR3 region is CASSDRVEGKEQFF. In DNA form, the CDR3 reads TGTGCCAGCAGTGACAGGGTGGAGGGGAAGGAGCAGTTCTTC.

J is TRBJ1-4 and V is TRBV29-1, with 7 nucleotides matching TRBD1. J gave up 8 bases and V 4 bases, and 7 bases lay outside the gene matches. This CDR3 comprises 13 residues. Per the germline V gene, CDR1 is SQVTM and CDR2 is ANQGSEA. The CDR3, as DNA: TGCAGCGTTGGGAGACAGGGAGGAGAAAAACTGTTTTTT. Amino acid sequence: CSVGRQGGEKLFF.

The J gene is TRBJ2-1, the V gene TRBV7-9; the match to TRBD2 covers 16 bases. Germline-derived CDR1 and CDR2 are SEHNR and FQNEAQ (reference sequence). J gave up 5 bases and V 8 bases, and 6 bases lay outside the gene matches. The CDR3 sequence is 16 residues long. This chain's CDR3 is CASLGLAGGYDNEQFF. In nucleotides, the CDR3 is TGTGCCAGCTTGGGACTAGCGGGAGGGTATGACAATGAGCAGTTCTTC.

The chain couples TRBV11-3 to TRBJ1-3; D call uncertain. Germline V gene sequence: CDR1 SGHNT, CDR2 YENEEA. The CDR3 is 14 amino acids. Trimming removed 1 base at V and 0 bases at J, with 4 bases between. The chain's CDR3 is CASSLVHSGNTIYF. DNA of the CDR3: TGTGCCAGCAGCTTAGTCCACTCTGGAAACACCATATATTTT.

The CDR3 region has the DNA TGTGCCAGCAGTGTAGCGGGAGGGGCCCGGACCCAGTACTTC. This translates into CASSVAGGARTQYF. The chain recombines TRBV2 with TRBJ2-5; 11 bases agree with TRBD2. CDR1 SNHLY and CDR2 FYNNEI come from the germline V gene. J lost 7 bases, V lost 4 bases, and 5 bases had no gene match. The CDR3 has 14 amino acids.

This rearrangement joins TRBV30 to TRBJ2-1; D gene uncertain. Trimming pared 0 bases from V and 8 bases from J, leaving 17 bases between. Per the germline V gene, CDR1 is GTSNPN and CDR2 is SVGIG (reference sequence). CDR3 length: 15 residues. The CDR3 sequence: CAWSVPPAVVDEQFF. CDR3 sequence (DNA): TGTGCCTGGAGTGTACCCCCTGCGGTAGTGGATGAGCAGTTCTTC.

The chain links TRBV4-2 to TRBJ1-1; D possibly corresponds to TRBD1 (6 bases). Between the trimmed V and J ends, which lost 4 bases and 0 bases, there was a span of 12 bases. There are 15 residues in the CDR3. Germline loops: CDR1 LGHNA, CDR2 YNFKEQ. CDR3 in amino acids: CASSLQDSLNTEAFF. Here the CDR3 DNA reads TGTGCCAGCAGCCTACAGGACAGTTTGAACACTGAAGCTTTCTTT.

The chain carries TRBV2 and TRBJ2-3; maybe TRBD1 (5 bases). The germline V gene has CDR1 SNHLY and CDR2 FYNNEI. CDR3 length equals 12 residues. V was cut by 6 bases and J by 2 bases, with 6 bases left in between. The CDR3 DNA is TGTGCCAGCAGGGACATCACAGATACGCAGTATTTT. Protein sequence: CASRDITDTQYF.

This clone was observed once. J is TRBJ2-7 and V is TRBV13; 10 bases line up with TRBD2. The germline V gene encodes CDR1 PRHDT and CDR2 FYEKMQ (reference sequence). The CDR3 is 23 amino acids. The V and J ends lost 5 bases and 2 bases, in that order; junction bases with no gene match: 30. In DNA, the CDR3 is TGTGCCAGCAGCCCCTCCGTTGGTGAGGGTTCAGCGGGAGGGCCGTTGGACCCCTACGAGCAGTACTTC. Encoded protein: CASSPSVGEGSAGGPLDPYEQYF.

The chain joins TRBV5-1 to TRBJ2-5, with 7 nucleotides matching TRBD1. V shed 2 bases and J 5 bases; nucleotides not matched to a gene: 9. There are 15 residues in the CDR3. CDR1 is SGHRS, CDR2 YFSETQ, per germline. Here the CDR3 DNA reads TGCGCCAGCAGCTTCAGAGAGGGGGCGTCGGAGACCCAGTACTTC. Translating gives CASSFREGASETQYF.